This T cell receptor beta chain was recovered during a study of vaccination effects on CD4 cells after COVID-19. As for the study in general: After the second dose, samples were taken at median day 72. Study-level points and caveats: Clones from infection and from vaccination both contracted markedly late after vaccination.

Sequencing was performed with immunoSEQ multiplex PCR; in TCRdb, only in-frame clones are kept and a portion is missing. The table includes roughly 70,000 clones, 70% to 85% detected once. J lost 1 base, V lost 0 bases, and 9 bases had no gene match. CDR1 is LGHNT and CDR2 is FRNRAP in the germline V gene. The CDR3 totals 18 residues. Before any sequencing was done, the ViraFEST assay used viral peptide pools to expand antigen-specific CD4+ T cells. Investigators separated out CD4+ T cells once about eleven days of culture had passed. Everyone in the study got two shots of either the BNT162b2 or mRNA-1273 vaccine. They grew 2 million to 2.5 million PBMC in each well, adding 7.5 to 10 IU/ml IL-2 and 8.5 to 10 ug/ml peptides. The authors exchanged half the medium for IL-2 medium on days 3 and 7. As to this clone: The antigen remains undetermined.

Sequenced here: CD4+ T cells from PBMCs cultured with HCoV-229E spike peptides, sampled after COVID-19 vaccination. The chain combines TRBV12-5 with TRBJ2-3; 8 bases are shared with TRBD2. The source is a human donor who received a COVID-19 vaccine. DNA of the CDR3: TGTGCTAGTGGTTTGGTACCCGACGGGGGGGTGGGCACAGATACGCAGTATTTT. This sequence encodes CASGLVPDGGVGTDTQYF.